This entry lists 20 T cell receptor beta chains sequenced from one sample in a study of CD8 T cells in Susac syndrome. RNA, at about 0.45 to 1 ug, was reverse transcribed with random hexamers. TCRdb analysed the immunoSEQ multiplex PCR reads with MiXCR anew, one entry per CDR3 protein. The sample lists some 190,000 distinct CDR3 sequences, roughly 94% occurring once. Sequencing input: CD4+ T cells from PBMCs. Receptors were obtained from a human donor in good health.

The chain uses TRBV28 and TRBJ2-1; D not resolved. Trimming cost V 7 bases and J 4 bases, with 11 bases left between them. Germline lookup yields CDR1 MDHEN and CDR2 SYDVKM. CDR3 length equals 13 residues. DNA for the CDR3: TGTGCCAGCACTATTCCCGGGTACAATGAGCAGTTCTTC. Its translation is CASTIPGYNEQFF.

The chain couples TRBV29-1 to TRBJ2-1; TRBD2 is a possible D gene (6 bases). Germline V lookup: CDR1 SQVTM, CDR2 ANQGSEA. The ends were cut back, 7 bases at V and 8 bases at J, with 15 bases in the middle. This CDR3 has 12 amino acids. The CDR3 sequence: CSAKTSFDEQFF. CDR3 in DNA: TGCAGCGCCAAAACTAGCTTCGATGAGCAGTTCTTC.

The chain has TRBV20-1 and TRBJ2-7; 8 nucleotides line up with TRBD2. V trimming: 6 bases; J trimming: 1 base; junction bases outside the gene matches: 8. CDR3 length: 14 residues. CDR1 DFQATT and CDR2 SNEGSKA come from the germline V gene (reference sequence). CDR3 sequence: CSATRLAGSYEQYF. The CDR3 nucleotides are TGCAGTGCCACGAGGCTAGCGGGTTCCTACGAGCAGTACTTC.

The genes are TRBV18 and TRBJ2-1; possibly TRBD1 for D (6 bases). The CDR3 extends over 12 amino acids. Germline V lookup: CDR1 KGHSH, CDR2 LQKENI. The V gene lost 6 bases and the J gene lost 4 bases, with 7 bases spanning the gap. CDR3 nucleotides: TGTGCCAGCTCCGGACAGTACAATGAGCAGTTCTTC. This sequence encodes CASSGQYNEQFF.

The chain recombines TRBV7-8 with TRBJ1-1; the D gene is possibly TRBD1 (5 bases). The V gene lost 7 bases and the J gene lost 4 bases, with 13 bases spanning the gap. Germline V gene data show CDR1 as SGHVS and CDR2 as FQNEAQ. CDR3 length: 13 residues. For the CDR3, the DNA is TGTGCCAGCATGGTGGGGGTTGGCACTGAAGCTTTCTTT. Its translation: CASMVGVGTEAFF. The complete variable domain, with remaining parts taken from reference TRBV7-8 and TRBJ1-1, reads GAGVSQSPRYKVAKRGQDVALRCDPISGHVSLFWYQQALGQGPEFLTYFQNEAQLDKSGLPSDRFFAERPEGSVSTLKIQRTQQEDSAVYLCASMVGVGTEAFFGQGTRLTVV.

This clonotype was seen a single time. The chain couples TRBV29-1 to TRBJ2-2; no clear D. Trimming took off 1 base at V and 1 base at J, with 4 bases between the two ends. The CDR3 covers 13 residues. The germline V gene has CDR1 SQVTM and CDR2 ANQGSEA. This chain's CDR3 is CSVEGENTGELFF. The DNA for the CDR3 is TGCAGCGTTGAAGGAGAGAACACCGGGGAGCTGTTTTTT.

This chain links TRBV18 with TRBJ2-7; TRBD1 agrees at 8 bases. CDR3 length equals 15 residues. Germline values: CDR1 KGHSH, CDR2 LQKENI. The junction had 7 bases not matched to a gene; V was cut back by 3 bases and J by 3 bases. The CDR3 coding sequence is TGTGCCAGCTCACCCGGGACAGGAGCTGACTACGAGCAGTACTTC. Translation gives CASSPGTGADYEQYF.

This chain connects TRBV11-1 to TRBJ1-1; D gene unclear. The germline gives CDR1 SGHAT, CDR2 FQDESV (reference sequence). This CDR3 has 14 residues. Trimming cost V 7 bases and J 0 bases, with 12 bases left between them. The CDR3 DNA is TGTGCCAGCACCCTTCATCTATTGAACACTGAAGCTTTCTTT. This gives the protein CASTLHLLNTEAFF. Full variable domain (rest looked up from reference TRBV11-1 and TRBJ1-1): EAEVAQSPRYKITEKSQAVAFWCDPISGHATLYWYRQILGQGPELLVQFQDESVVDDSQLPKDRFSAERLKGVDSTLKIQPAELGDSAMYLCASTLHLLNTEAFFGQGTRLTVV.

This clonotype showed up just a few times. The chain employs TRBV5-4 and TRBJ2-3; D is unresolved. The CDR3 extends over 13 amino acids. Per germline, CDR1 SGHNT and CDR2 YYREEE (reference sequence). V lost 0 bases and J 4 bases, leaving 6 bases between the germline ends. As DNA, the CDR3 is TGTGCCAGCAGCTTGGTTGACGCAGATACGCAGTATTTT. Encoded protein: CASSLVDADTQYF.

This clonotype was counted a single time. The V gene is TRBV27, the J gene TRBJ2-7; 9 nucleotides line up with TRBD1. The CDR3 is made up of 16 amino acids. Germline CDR1 MNHEY, CDR2 SMNVEV (reference sequence). V lost 3 bases and J lost 2; bases outside the gene matches: 8. The CDR3 DNA reads as TGTGCCAGCAGTTTTGCCCCGGGACAGGGACCCTACGAGCAGTACTTC. Encoded protein: CASSFAPGQGPYEQYF.

The CDR3 loop reads CASSLKVGPQETQYF. CDR3 DNA: TGTGCCAGCAGCTTAAAAGTGGGACCACAAGAGACCCAGTACTTC. This sequence joins TRBV7-3 and TRBJ2-5, with D perhaps matching TRBD1 or TRBD2 (5 bases each). The V end lost 1 base, the J end lost 2 bases, and 11 bases lay between the germline ends. In germline, CDR1 is SGHTA, CDR2 FQGTGA. This CDR3 has 15 amino acids.

The J gene is TRBJ2-5, the V gene TRBV29-1; possible D gene TRBD1, 6 bases. Trimming took off 6 bases at V and 5 bases at J, with 10 bases between the two ends. Germline loops: CDR1 SQVTM, CDR2 ANQGSEA. The CDR3 sequence is 11 residues long. CDR3 nucleotide sequence: TGCAGCGTAGGGACATATGAGACCCAGTACTTC. This gives the protein CSVGTYETQYF.

The chain carries TRBV30 and TRBJ2-7, with D possibly matching TRBD1 (6 bases). CDR1 GTSNPN and CDR2 SVGIG come from the germline V gene (reference sequence). The CDR3 is made up of 12 amino acids. Trimming took off 2 bases at V and 3 bases at J, with 8 bases between the two ends. CDR3: CAWSSDSYEQYF. DNA of the CDR3: TGTGCCTGGAGTTCGGACAGCTACGAGCAGTACTTC. Complete variable domain (other parts from reference TRBV30 and TRBJ2-7): SQTIHQWPATLVQPVGSPLSLECTVEGTSNPNLYWYRQAAGRGLQLLFYSVGIGQISSEVPQNLSASRPQDRQFILSSKKLLLSDSGFYLCAWSSDSYEQYFGPGTRLTVT.

The chain employs TRBV7-9 and TRBJ2-1, with 11 bases that match TRBD2. J gave up 8 bases and V 5 bases, and 8 bases lay outside the gene matches. Germline CDR1 SEHNR, CDR2 FQNEAQ (reference sequence). CDR3 size: 15 residues. CDR3 amino acids: CASSQTSGRLHEQFF. CDR3 bases: TGTGCCAGCAGCCAAACTAGCGGGAGACTCCATGAGCAGTTCTTC. The variable domain in full, with the rest retrieved from reference TRBV7-9 and TRBJ2-1, is DTGVSQNPRHKITKRGQNVTFRCDPISEHNRLYWYRQTLGQGPEFLTYFQNEAQLEKSRLLSDRFSAERPKGSFSTLEIQRTEQGDSAMYLCASSQTSGRLHEQFFGPGTRLTVL.

The gene calls are TRBV20-1 and TRBJ2-1; 9 nucleotides agree with TRBD2. The J segment lost 2 bases and the V segment lost 3 bases, leaving 5 bases of the junction unmatched. Looked up from germline, CDR1 is DFQATT and CDR2 is SNEGSKA (reference sequence). The CDR3 sequence is 15 residues long. The DNA of the CDR3 is TGCAGTGCTAGTCCGGCGGGAGGGCCCTACAATGAGCAGTTCTTC. It translates to CSASPAGGPYNEQFF.

This clonotype occurred once. The V call is TRBV9, the J call TRBJ2-7, with 8 bases fitting TRBD2. J lost 3 bases, V lost 0 bases, and 5 bases had no gene match. Germline V lookup: CDR1 SGDLS, CDR2 YYNGEE. The length of the CDR3 is 15 residues. In DNA, the CDR3 is TGTGCCAGCAGCGTAGACCTAGCGGGCGTCTACGAGCAGTACTTC. It encodes CASSVDLAGVYEQYF.

The rearrangement uses TRBV4-3 and TRBJ2-1; D not certain. The germline V gene has CDR1 LGHNA and CDR2 YSLEER. This CDR3 is 15 amino acids long. V shed 1 base and J shed 0 bases, with 7 bases lying between them. The CDR3 DNA is TGCGCCAGCAGCCAAGGCGTTAGCTCCTACAATGAGCAGTTCTTC. Protein product: CASSQGVSSYNEQFF.

The J gene is TRBJ2-1, the V gene TRBV29-1; 7 nucleotides line up with TRBD2. The germline V gene has CDR1 SQVTM and CDR2 ANQGSEA. CDR3 length: 16 amino acids. Germline trimming cut 4 bases from V and 8 bases from J; bases unmatched to any gene: 17. The CDR3 nucleotides are TGCAGCGTTGTCAGGACACCCACTAGCGTTTCCCATGAGCAGTTCTTC. Translation gives CSVVRTPTSVSHEQFF.

This clonotype occurred a few times. The chain recombines TRBV7-9 with TRBJ2-2; unclear D gene. The CDR3 contains 12 residues. Germline CDR1 is SEHNR and CDR2 is FQNEAQ (reference sequence). V was clipped by 5 bases and J by 3 bases, with 4 bases between them. CDR3 amino acids: CASSRDTGELFF. In DNA, the CDR3 is TGTGCCAGCAGCCGTGACACCGGGGAGCTGTTTTTT.

This chain connects TRBV11-2 to TRBJ2-1; 12 bases fit TRBD2. Germline V gene lookup returns CDR1 SGHAT and CDR2 FQNNGV. There are 15 residues in the CDR3. V was clipped by 5 bases and J by 6 bases; unmatched bases: 5. CDR3 sequence: CASSPGLAGFNEQFF. The DNA of the CDR3 is TGTGCCAGCAGCCCGGGACTAGCGGGCTTCAATGAGCAGTTCTTC.